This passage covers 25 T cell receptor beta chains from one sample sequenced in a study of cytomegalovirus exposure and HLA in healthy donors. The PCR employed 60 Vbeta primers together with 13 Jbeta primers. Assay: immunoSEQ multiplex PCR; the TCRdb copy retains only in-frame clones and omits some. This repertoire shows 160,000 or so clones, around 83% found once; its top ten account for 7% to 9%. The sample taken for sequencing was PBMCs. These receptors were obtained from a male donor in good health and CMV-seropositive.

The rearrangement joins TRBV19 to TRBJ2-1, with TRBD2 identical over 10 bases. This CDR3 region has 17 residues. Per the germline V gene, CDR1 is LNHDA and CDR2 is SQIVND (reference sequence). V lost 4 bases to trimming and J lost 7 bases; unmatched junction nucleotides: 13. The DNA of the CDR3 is TGTGCCAGTAGTACCCAAATTGGGAGCGGGAGGGGGAATGAGCAGTTCTTC. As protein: CASSTQIGSGRGNEQFF.

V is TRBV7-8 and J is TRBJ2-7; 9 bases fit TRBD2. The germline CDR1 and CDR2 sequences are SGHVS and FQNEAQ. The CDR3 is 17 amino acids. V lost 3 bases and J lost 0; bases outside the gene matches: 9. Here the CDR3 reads CASSLAASGANSYEQYF. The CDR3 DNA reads TGTGCCAGCAGCTTGGCGGCTAGCGGGGCTAACTCCTACGAGCAGTACTTC.

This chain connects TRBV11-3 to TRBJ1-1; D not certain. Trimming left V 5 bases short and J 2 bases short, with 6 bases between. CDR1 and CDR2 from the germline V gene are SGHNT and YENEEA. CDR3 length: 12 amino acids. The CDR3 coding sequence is TGTGCCAGCAGCGGGCCTAACACTGAAGCTTTCTTT. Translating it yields CASSGPNTEAFF.

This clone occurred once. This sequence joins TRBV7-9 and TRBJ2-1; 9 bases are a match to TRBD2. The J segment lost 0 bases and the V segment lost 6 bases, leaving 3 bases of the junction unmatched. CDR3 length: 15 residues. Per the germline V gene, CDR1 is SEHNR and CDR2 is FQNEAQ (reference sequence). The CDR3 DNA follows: TGTGCCAGCAGACATAGCGGGAGCTCCTACAATGAGCAGTTCTTC. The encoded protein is CASRHSGSSYNEQFF.

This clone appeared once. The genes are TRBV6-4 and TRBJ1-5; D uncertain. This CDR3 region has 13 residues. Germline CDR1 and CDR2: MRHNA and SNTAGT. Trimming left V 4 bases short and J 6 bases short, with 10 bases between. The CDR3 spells CASSVTSGQPQHF. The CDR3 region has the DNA TGTGCCAGCAGTGTGACATCTGGTCAGCCCCAGCATTTT.

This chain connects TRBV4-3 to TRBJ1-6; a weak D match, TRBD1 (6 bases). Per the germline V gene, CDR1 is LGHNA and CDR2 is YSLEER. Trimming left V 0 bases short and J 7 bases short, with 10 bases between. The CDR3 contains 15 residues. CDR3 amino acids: CASSQERTANSPLHF. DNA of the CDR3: TGCGCCAGCAGCCAAGAGAGGACAGCAAATTCACCCCTCCACTTT.

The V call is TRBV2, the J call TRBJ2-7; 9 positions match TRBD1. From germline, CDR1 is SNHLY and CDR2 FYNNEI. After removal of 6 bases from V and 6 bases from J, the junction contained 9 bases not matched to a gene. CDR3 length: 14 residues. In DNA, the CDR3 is TGTGCCAGCAGAGCGGGACAGGGTTTCCTCGAGCAGTACTTC. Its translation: CASRAGQGFLEQYF.

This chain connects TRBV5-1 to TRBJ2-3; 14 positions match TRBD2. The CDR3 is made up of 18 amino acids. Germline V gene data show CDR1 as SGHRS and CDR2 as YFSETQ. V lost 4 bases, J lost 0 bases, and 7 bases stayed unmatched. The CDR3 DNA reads TGCGCCAGCAGCCCCGGACTAGCGGGGGGACCTAGCACAGATACGCAGTATTTT. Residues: CASSPGLAGGPSTDTQYF.

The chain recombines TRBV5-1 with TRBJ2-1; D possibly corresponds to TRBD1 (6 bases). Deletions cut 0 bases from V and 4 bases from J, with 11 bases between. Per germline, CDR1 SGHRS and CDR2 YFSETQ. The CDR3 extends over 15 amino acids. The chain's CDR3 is CASSLEGTQYNEQFF. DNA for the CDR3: TGCGCCAGCAGCTTGGAGGGGACACAATACAATGAGCAGTTCTTC.

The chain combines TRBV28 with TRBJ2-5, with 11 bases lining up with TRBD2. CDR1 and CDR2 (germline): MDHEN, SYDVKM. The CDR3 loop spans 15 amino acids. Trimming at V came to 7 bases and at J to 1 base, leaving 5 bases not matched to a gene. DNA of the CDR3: TGTGCCAGCACTCTAGCGGGGGGCCTCCAAGAGACCCAGTACTTC. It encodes CASTLAGGLQETQYF.

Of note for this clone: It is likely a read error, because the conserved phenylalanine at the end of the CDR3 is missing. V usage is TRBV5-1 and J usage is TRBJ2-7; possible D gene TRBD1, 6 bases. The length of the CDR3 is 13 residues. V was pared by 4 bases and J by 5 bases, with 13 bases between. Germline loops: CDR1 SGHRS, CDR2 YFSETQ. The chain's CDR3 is CASSRKQGNEQYL. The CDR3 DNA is TGCGCCAGCAGCAGGAAACAGGGTAACGAGCAGTACCTC.

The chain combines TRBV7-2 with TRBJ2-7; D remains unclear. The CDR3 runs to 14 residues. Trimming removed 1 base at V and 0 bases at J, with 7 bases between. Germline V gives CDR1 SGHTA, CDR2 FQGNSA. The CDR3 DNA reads TGTGCCAGCAGCTTAGGGCCCCGCTCCTACGAGCAGTACTTC. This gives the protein CASSLGPRSYEQYF.

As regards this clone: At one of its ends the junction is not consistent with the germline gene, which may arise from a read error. The CDR3 loop reads CASGVGSREEKLFF. The CDR3 region has the DNA TGTGCCAGCGGCGTCGGATCACGGGAAGAAAAACTGTTTTTT. The chain uses TRBV9 and TRBJ1-4; D call uncertain. The CDR3 spans 14 residues. CDR1 SGDLS and CDR2 YYNGEE come from the germline V gene. Using reference TRBV9 and TRBJ1-4 for the parts outside the CDR3, the full variable domain is DSGVTQTPKHLITATGQRVTLRCSPRSGDLSVYWYQQSLDQGLQFLIQYYNGEERAKGNILERFSAQQFPDLHSELNLSSLELGDSALYFCASGVGSREEKLFFGSGTQLSVL.

CDR3 sequence: CASSSSGTPYNEQFF. The CDR3, as DNA: TGTGCCAGCAGCTCCAGCGGGACCCCCTACAATGAGCAGTTCTTC. The genes are TRBV7-8 and TRBJ2-1, with 7 bases identical to TRBD2. The germline CDR1 and CDR2 sequences are SGHVS and FQNEAQ. V lost 4 bases and J lost 2; bases outside the gene matches: 5. CDR3 length equals 15 residues.

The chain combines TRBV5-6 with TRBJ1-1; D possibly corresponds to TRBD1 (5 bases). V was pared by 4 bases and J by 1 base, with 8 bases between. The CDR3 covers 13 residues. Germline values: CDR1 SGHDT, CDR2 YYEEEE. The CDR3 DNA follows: TGTGCCAGCAGCGTCAGGGAGAACACTGAAGCTTTCTTT. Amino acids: CASSVRENTEAFF.

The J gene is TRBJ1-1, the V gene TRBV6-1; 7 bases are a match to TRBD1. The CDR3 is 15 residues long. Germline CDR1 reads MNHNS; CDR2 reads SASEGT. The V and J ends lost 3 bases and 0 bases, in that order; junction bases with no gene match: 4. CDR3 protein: CASSERQGMNTEAFF. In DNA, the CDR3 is TGTGCCAGCAGTGAGAGACAGGGCATGAACACTGAAGCTTTCTTT.

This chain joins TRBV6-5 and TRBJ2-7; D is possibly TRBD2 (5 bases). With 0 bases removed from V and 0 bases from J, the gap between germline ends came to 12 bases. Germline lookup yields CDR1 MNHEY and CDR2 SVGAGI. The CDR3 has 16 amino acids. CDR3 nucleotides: TGTGCCAGCAGTTACTCGGGCGGTGGGAGCTCCTACGAGCAGTACTTC. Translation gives CASSYSGGGSSYEQYF.

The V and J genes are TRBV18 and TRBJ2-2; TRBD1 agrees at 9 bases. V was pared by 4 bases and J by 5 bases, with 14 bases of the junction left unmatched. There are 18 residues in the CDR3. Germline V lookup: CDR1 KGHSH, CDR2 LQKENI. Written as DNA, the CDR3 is TGTGCCAGCTCACGGGAATACCCGGGACAGGGCTCTACCGGGGAGCTGTTTTTT. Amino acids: CASSREYPGQGSTGELFF.

Here the CDR3 reads CASSPGQGRTEAFF. The DNA for the CDR3 is TGTGCCAGCAGCCCAGGACAGGGCCGCACTGAAGCTTTCTTT. The rearrangement links TRBV7-9 to TRBJ1-1, with 8 bases aligning to TRBD1. In germline, CDR1 is SEHNR, CDR2 FQNEAQ (reference sequence). This CDR3 is built from 14 residues. V lost 5 bases to trimming and J lost 4 bases; unmatched junction nucleotides: 6.

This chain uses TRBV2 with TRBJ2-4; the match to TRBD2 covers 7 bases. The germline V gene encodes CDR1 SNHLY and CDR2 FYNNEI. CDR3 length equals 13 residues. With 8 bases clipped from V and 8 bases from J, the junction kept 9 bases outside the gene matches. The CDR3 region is CASGMGLRDIQYF. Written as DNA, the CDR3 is TGTGCCAGCGGGATGGGACTACGGGACATTCAGTACTTC.

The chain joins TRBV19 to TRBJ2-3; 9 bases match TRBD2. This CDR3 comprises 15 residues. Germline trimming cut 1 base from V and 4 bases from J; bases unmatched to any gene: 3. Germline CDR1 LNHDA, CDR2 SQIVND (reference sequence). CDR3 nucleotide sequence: TGTGCCAGTAGTATAGTACGCGGGAGGGCAGATACGCAGTATTTT. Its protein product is CASSIVRGRADTQYF.

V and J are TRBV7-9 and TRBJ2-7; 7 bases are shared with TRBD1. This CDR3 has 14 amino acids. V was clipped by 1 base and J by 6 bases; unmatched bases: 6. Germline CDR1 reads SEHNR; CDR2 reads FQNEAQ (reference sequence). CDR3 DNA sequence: TGTGCCAGCAGCTTAGAGGAACAGGGGTTCGAGCAGTACTTC. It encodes CASSLEEQGFEQYF.

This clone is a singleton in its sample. The CDR3 DNA sequence: TGTGCCTGGAGTGCGGCTAATGAAAAACTGTTTTTT. It encodes CAWSAANEKLFF. J is TRBJ1-4 and V is TRBV30; D remains ambiguous. Trimming left V 1 base short and J 3 bases short, with 3 bases between. The CDR3 totals 12 residues. Germline lookup yields CDR1 GTSNPN and CDR2 SVGIG (reference sequence).

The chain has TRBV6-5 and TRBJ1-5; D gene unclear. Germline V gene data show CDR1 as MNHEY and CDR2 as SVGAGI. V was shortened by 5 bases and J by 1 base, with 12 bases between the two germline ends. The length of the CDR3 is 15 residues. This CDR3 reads CASSKARGSNQPQHF. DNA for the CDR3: TGTGCCAGCAGTAAGGCGCGCGGGAGCAATCAGCCCCAGCATTTT.

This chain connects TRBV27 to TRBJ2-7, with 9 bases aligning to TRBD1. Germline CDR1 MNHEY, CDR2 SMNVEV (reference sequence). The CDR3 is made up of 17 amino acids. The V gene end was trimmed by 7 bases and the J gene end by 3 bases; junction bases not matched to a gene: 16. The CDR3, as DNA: TGTGCCAGCACCTCGATCCTACCGGGACAGGGATACTACGAGCAGTACTTC. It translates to CASTSILPGQGYYEQYF.